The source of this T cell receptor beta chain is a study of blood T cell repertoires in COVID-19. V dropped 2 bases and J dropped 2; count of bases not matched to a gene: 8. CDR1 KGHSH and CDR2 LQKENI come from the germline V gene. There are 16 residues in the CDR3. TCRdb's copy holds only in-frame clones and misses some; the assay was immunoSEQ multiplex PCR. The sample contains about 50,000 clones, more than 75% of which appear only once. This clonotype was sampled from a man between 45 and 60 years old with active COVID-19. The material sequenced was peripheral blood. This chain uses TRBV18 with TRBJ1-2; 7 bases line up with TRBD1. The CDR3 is CASSPSSTGTNYGYTF. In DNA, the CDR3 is TGTGCCAGCTCACCAAGTTCGACAGGGACCAACTATGGCTACACCTTC. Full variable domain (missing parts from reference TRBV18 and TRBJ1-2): NAGVMQNPRHLVRRRGQEARLRCSPMKGHSHVYWYRQLPEEGLKFMVYLQKENIIDESGMPKERFSAEFPKEGPSILRIQQVVRGDSAAYFCASSPSSTGTNYGYTFGSGTRLTVV.